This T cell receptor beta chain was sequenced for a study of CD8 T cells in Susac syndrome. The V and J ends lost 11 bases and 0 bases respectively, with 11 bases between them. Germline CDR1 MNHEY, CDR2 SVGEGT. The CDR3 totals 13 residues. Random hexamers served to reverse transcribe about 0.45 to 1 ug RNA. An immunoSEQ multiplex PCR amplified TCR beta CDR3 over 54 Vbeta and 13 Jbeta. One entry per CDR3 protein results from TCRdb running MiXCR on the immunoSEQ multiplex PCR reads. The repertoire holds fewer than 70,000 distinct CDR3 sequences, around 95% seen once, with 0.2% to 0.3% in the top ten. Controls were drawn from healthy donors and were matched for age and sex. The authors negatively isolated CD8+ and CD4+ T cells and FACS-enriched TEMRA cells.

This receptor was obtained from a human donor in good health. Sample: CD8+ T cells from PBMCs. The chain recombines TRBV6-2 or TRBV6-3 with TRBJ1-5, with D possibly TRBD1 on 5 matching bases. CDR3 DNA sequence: TGTGCCGGGGGAAGTTATAGCAATCAGCCCCAGCATTTT. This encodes CAGGSYSNQPQHF.